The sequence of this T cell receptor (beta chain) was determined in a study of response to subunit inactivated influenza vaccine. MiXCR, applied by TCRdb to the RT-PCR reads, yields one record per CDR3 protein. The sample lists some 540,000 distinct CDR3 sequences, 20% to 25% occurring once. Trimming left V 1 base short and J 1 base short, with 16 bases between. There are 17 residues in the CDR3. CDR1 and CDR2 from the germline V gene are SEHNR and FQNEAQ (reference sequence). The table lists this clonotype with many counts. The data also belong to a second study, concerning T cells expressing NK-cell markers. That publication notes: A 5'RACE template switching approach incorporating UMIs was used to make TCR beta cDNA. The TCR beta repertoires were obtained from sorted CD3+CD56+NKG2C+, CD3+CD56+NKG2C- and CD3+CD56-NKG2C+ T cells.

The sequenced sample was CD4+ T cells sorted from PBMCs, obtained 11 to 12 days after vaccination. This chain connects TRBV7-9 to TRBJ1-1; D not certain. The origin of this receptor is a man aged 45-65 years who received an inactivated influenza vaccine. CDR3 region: CASSLVKFGRRNTEAFF. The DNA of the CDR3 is TGTGCCAGCAGCTTAGTCAAGTTTGGAAGGAGGAACACTGAAGCTTTCTTT.